The clone carrying this T cell receptor beta chain has more than one count but fewer than ten. Whole blood, roughly 2.6 ml, came from adult healthy volunteers. Looked up from germline, CDR1 is SQVTM and CDR2 is ANQGSEA. CDR3 length equals 9 residues. With 4 bases removed from V and 8 bases from J, the gap between germline ends came to 5 bases. The data are from a study of naive and memory T cell subsets. Reverse transcription of blood and skin TCR RNA was primed at alpha and beta constant regions. One entry per CDR3 protein, called by TCRdb with MiXCR from the 5' RACE reads. The sample consists of roughly 26,000 distinct CDR3 sequences, 20% to 25% of them appearing once.

This TCR came from a female donor in good health. The chain couples TRBV29-1 to TRBJ1-2; D unclear. CDR3 in DNA: TGCAGCGTTGGTAACGGCTACACCTTC. This gives the protein CSVGNGYTF.